This T cell receptor delta chain comes out of a study of human gamma delta and Vdelta1 T cells (dated 2018 in TCRdb). About the investigation overall: The study examined Delta One T cells, which are Vd1+ gamma-delta T cells, as cytotoxic effectors against acute myeloid leukemia. On the study overall, not on this receptor specifically: Delta One T cells were reported to be polyclonal and to show broad cytotoxic targeting of acute myeloid leukemia.

The germline V gene gives CDR1 as TSWWSYY and CDR2 as QGS. The CDR3, cysteine through phenylalanine, is 26 amino acids long. Here the CDR3 DNA is all that survives: 78 bases in frame from base 1. Relative to germline, V is missing 0 bases and J is missing 0 bases, with 33 bases of the junction outside any gene match. The method behind the library was PCR. For sequencing, an Illumina MiSeq was employed. In TCRdb, clones were called once more from the public reads by CATT, and rows of identical DNA were later combined. Counted in this sample were about 14,000 delta-chain clones; around 49% of them appeared once. About 1.6% of the sample is held by the ten biggest clonotypes. The table lists this clone with a few counts. The antigen it binds to is not known. No much larger clone exists at a distance of one base, and base qualities are not known.

The sequenced sample consisted of Vdelta1 gamma-delta T cells from blood grown in culture (DOT cells). Per the publication, the cell subset or site label means: Delta One T cells, in vitro expanded/differentiated Vd1+ gamma-delta T cells. This receptor chain uses TRDV1 and TRDJ1; 8 bases in the junction line up with TRDD3. The clonotype comes from a human donor in good health. The sequenced DNA is TGTGCTCTTGGGGAACTAGGGGGGGGCGGGATACGCTCGATTTTTGGACCGGGGGCTGACACCGATAAACTCATCTTT. This is translated as CALGELGGGGIRSIFGPGADTDKLIF.